This section outlines one T cell receptor (beta chain) sequence together with its context. Its antigen remains unknown. Germline V gives CDR1 SEHNR, CDR2 FQNEAQ (reference sequence). There are 19 residues in the CDR3. Trimming took 5 bases from V and 1 from J; bases not matched to a gene: 11. The data belong to a study of OX40 agonist ivuxolimab in advanced cancers. Study-level findings and limits: Mean expanded clone counts were higher in CD8+ than CD4+ T cells.

Produced via immunoSEQ multiplex PCR; TCRdb's table is partial and in-frame only. This table has under 75,000 clones, about nine tenths appearing once. This receptor was taken from an adult with an advanced solid tumor such as melanoma, head and neck, liver or kidney cancer. The material sequenced was CD4+ or CD8+ T cells sorted from blood, taken in a trial of the OX40 agonist ivuxolimab. The chain is built from TRBV7-9 and TRBJ2-2; 12 positions agree with TRBD2. The CDR3 DNA follows: TGTGCCAGCAGCGCCCCGGGGACTAGCGGGTCCCGGAACACCGGGGAGCTGTTTTTT. As protein: CASSAPGTSGSRNTGELFF.